This record concerns one T cell receptor (beta chain) sequence. This clone was observed once. The antigen it binds to is not known. No quality values exist for individual bases; no much larger clone is one base distant. The CDR3 regions of human TCRbeta chains were analyzed by immunosequencing. The original pipeline was this. TCRs in the repertoires were matched against a reference library of SARS-CoV-2-specific TCRs that had been generated with the MIRA antigen-specificity platform. Breadth was defined as the fraction of unique TCRs that were SARS-CoV-2-associated. Depth was defined as the fraction of total T cells that were SARS-CoV-2-associated. Using the MIRA data, each spike-specific TCR was mapped to the spike region that the TCR reacts to and placed in a CD4 or CD8 class. Log10-transformed breadth and depth values were compared by one-way ANOVA with Sidak's multiple comparisons tests. Sourced from immuneACCESS, this table was stored by TCRdb with only in-frame sequences that have V and J called. A share of the clones is absent; for the studies checked, an unresolved V gene accounts for under half, and the remainder has no known explanation. That table furnishes V, J and clone size, whereas the DNA furnished D and trimming. Present in this sample are 110,000 to 150,000 clones, approximately 83% of which were seen just once. The ten largest clones capture roughly 8% of the sample.

This sample was included in a study of T cell responses to AZD1222 COVID-19 vaccine (dated by TCRdb to the early 2020s). For the wider study: AZD1222 recipients with second doses at about 4 weeks or about 12 weeks were pooled, because spike-specific TCR depth and breadth did not differ between schedules. A total of about 240 trial participants underwent TCR sequencing, of whom nearly 210 received two doses of AZD1222 and some 25 received two doses of the MenACWY control vaccine. Trial participants were enrolled into age subgroups of 18-55, 56-69 and 70-plus years, which contained approximately 150, 30 and 60 TCR-sequenced participants, respectively.

The time point label here, explained by the study, means: baseline before first vaccination. Vaccinee samples came from UK trials COV001 and COV002, including a single-blind randomized controlled phase 2/3 trial of AZD1222 (ChAdOx1 nCoV-19) in healthy adults. For TCRbeta chain sequencing, PBMC samples from trial participants were taken at day 0 and at day 28 after the second dose. Overall study outcomes, separate from this receptor: In the small 56-69-year group, the increase in depth fell short of significance, most likely because of low power. Only five to seven AZD1222 recipients were SARS-CoV-2 seropositive at baseline, limiting conclusions about previously exposed vaccinees. A significant rise in spike-specific TCR breadth and depth was observed after two AZD1222 doses relative to day 0 and relative to MenACWY recipients. The whole spike protein was spanned by vaccine-associated CD4 TCRs, and dominant responses were seen in regions 160-218 and 743-854. Participants were mostly white British and included more females than males, and it was suggested by the authors that clonal diversity may have been underestimated. Epitopes outside the regions mutated in the B.1.351 and B.1.1.7 variants were reportedly recognized by nearly half of the unique spike-specific TCRs. No day 14 peak-response samples were available, so repertoires were characterized only after the peak T cell response.

The CDR3 has 14 amino acids, counting the end cysteine and phenylalanine. Solely the CDR3 DNA is kept, with 42 bases framed from the first base. V sheds 2 bases and J sheds 3 bases, leaving 11 bases between their ends. CDR1 and CDR2 were assigned from the germline V gene (reference sequence) as MNHEY and SMNVEV. The material was peripheral blood, obtained on day 0 of AZD1222 vaccination. This receptor was taken from an adult in good health. The rearranged segments are TRBV27 and TRBJ2-7, and perhaps TRBD1 as D gene, on 6 matching bases. The nucleotides are TGTGCCAGCAGTTTAGGACAGCATTACTACGAGCAGTACTTC. Its coded protein is CASSLGQHYYEQYF.